These 30 T cell receptor beta chains came from one sample sequenced in a study of blood T cell repertoires in COVID-19. Repertoires were generated with immunoSEQ multiplex PCR, while TCRdb's copy carries only in-frame clones and drops some. The sample yields 200,000 to 250,000 clones, around 80% seen once. The sample taken for sequencing was peripheral blood. The receptors derive from a woman aged 70-85 years with acute or convalescent COVID-19.

The chain links TRBV15 to TRBJ2-7; 7 nucleotides agree with TRBD1. Germline loops: CDR1 LNHNV, CDR2 YYDKDF (reference sequence). The V segment lost 3 bases and the J segment 4 bases; nucleotides outside the gene matches: 9. There are 15 residues in the CDR3. In nucleotides, the CDR3 is TGTGCCACCAGCAGCCCCGGGACAGAACTTTACGAGCAGTACTTC. Amino acid sequence: CATSSPGTELYEQYF. Filled out from reference TRBV15 and TRBJ2-7, the complete variable domain reads DAMVIQNPRYQVTQFGKPVTLSCSQTLNHNVMYWYQQKSSQAPKLLFHYYDKDFNNEADTPDNFQSRRPNTSFCFLDIRSPGLGDTAMYLCATSSPGTELYEQYFGPGTRLTVT.

This clone was counted once. This chain joins TRBV2 and TRBJ1-3; 8 bases align to TRBD1. The CDR3 is made up of 15 amino acids. J lost 4 bases, V lost 7 bases, and 9 bases had no gene match. The germline gives CDR1 SNHLY, CDR2 FYNNEI. CDR3 protein: CASTAGGAKGNTIYF. CDR3 DNA sequence: TGTGCCAGCACCGCAGGGGGCGCTAAGGGAAACACCATATATTTT.

The rearrangement uses TRBV10-2 and TRBJ1-3; weak D call: TRBD1 (6 bases). The germline V gene encodes CDR1 WSHSY and CDR2 SAAADI. Trimming took off 8 bases at V and 0 bases at J, with 8 bases between the two ends. There are 13 residues in the CDR3. CDR3 nucleotides: TGCGCCAGCCGGGACACCTCTGGAAACACCATATATTTT. Translated, it gives CASRDTSGNTIYF.

This sequence joins TRBV18 and TRBJ2-7; 8 nucleotides agree with TRBD1. This CDR3 has 14 amino acids. The junction had 7 bases not matched to a gene; V was cut back by 5 bases and J by 4 bases. CDR1 and CDR2 (germline): KGHSH, LQKENI. The DNA for the CDR3 is TGTGCCAGCTCAAATGGACAGGGAATATACGAGCAGTACTTC. Translation: CASSNGQGIYEQYF.

This sequence joins TRBV12-3 or TRBV12-4 and TRBJ1-2, with D possibly TRBD1 on 5 matching bases. The CDR3 length is 12 residues. Deletions cut 7 bases from V and 6 bases from J, with 12 bases between. In DNA form, the CDR3 reads TGTGCCAGCAACACGCAGGGTGATGGCTACACCTTC. Its translation: CASNTQGDGYTF.

The chain uses TRBV11-2 and TRBJ2-3, with 13 bases aligning to TRBD2. V was pared by 5 bases and J by 6 bases, with 8 bases of the junction left unmatched. CDR3 length: 16 residues. CDR1 and CDR2 (germline): SGHAT, FQNNGV. The CDR3 nucleotides are TGTGCCAGCAGCCCCGGACTAGCGGGAGTTTGGGATACGCAGTATTTT. This encodes CASSPGLAGVWDTQYF.

This chain connects TRBV18 to TRBJ1-1; the D gene is possibly TRBD1 (6 bases). The CDR3 extends over 13 amino acids. From germline, CDR1 is KGHSH and CDR2 LQKENI. Trimming shortened V by 5 bases and J by 4 bases, and 11 bases separated the two germline ends. The CDR3, as DNA: TGTGCCAGCTCAAGTGACAGGAGCACTGAAGCTTTCTTT. Its protein is CASSSDRSTEAFF.

The rearrangement joins TRBV5-1 to TRBJ1-1; D gene uncertain. Trimming cost V 0 bases and J 1 base, with 7 bases left between them. The CDR3 loop spans 14 amino acids. The germline V gene encodes CDR1 SGHRS and CDR2 YFSETQ. CDR3: CASSLGGWNTEAFF. The CDR3 DNA is TGCGCCAGCAGCTTGGGCGGTTGGAACACTGAAGCTTTCTTT.

This sequence joins TRBV7-9 and TRBJ2-3; tentative D call: TRBD1 (5 bases). Per the germline V gene, CDR1 is SEHNR and CDR2 is FQNEAQ (reference sequence). The CDR3 is 13 residues long. V dropped 4 bases and J dropped 4 bases, with 9 bases sitting between them. The CDR3 sequence: CASSSPGSDTQYF. Written as DNA, the CDR3 is TGTGCCAGCAGCTCACCAGGGTCAGATACGCAGTATTTT.

The gene calls are TRBV18 and TRBJ2-6, with D perhaps TRBD1 (6 bases). V was clipped by 2 bases and J by 2 bases, with 7 bases between them. The CDR3 extends over 15 amino acids. The V gene's germline CDR1 is KGHSH and CDR2 LQKENI. The CDR3: CASSPGQTGANVLTF. The CDR3 nucleotides read TGTGCCAGCTCACCAGGACAGACTGGGGCCAACGTCCTGACTTTC.

The CDR3, as DNA: TGTGCCAGCTCACCAGGCCTACAGGGGGGAGAGCAGTTCTTC. Residues: CASSPGLQGGEQFF. The rearrangement uses TRBV18 and TRBJ2-1, with TRBD1 matching over 8 bases. The CDR3 covers 14 residues. The V and J ends lost 2 bases and 10 bases, in that order; junction bases with no gene match: 7. In germline, CDR1 is KGHSH, CDR2 LQKENI.

This clone was seen just once. The V call is TRBV20-1, the J call TRBJ1-2; tentative D call: TRBD1 (6 bases). This CDR3 is built from 14 residues. From germline, CDR1 is DFQATT and CDR2 SNEGSKA (reference sequence). The ends were cut back, 6 bases at V and 3 bases at J, with 17 bases in the middle. DNA for the CDR3: TGCAGTGCCAGTCAAAGGGACACCGACTATGGCTACACCTTC. Its translation: CSASQRDTDYGYTF.

The chain joins TRBV6-5 to TRBJ1-1; D ambiguous. Germline-derived CDR1 and CDR2 are MNHEY and SVGAGI. The CDR3 has 15 residues. The V end was cut by 7 bases, the J end by 6 bases, with 21 bases between. For the CDR3, the DNA is TGTGCCAGCAATAACGTACAGTCTCTCAAACCTGAAGCTTTCTTT. It is translated as CASNNVQSLKPEAFF.

This clone was seen more than once but under ten times. The rearrangement uses TRBV5-4 and TRBJ2-4; 7 nucleotides align to TRBD1. Per germline, CDR1 SGHNT and CDR2 YYREEE (reference sequence). Trimming cost V 4 bases and J 3 bases; bases outside gene matches: 7. This CDR3 contains 15 residues. Here the CDR3 reads CASSPDRAVKNIQYF. CDR3 DNA sequence: TGTGCCAGCAGCCCCGACAGGGCTGTCAAAAACATTCAGTACTTC.

The V and J genes are TRBV4-1 and TRBJ2-1, with 9 bases lining up with TRBD2. The CDR3 loop spans 16 amino acids. V lost 0 bases, J lost 4 bases, and 4 bases stayed unmatched. Germline CDR1 and CDR2: MGHRA and YSYEKL. CDR3 sequence reads: CASSQDRLAVYNEQFF. Written as DNA, the CDR3 is TGCGCCAGCAGCCAAGATCGACTAGCGGTATACAATGAGCAGTTCTTC.

The chain carries TRBV2 and TRBJ2-7, with D unresolved. The CDR3 spans 14 residues. V dropped 1 base and J dropped 5 bases, with 12 bases sitting between them. The germline V gene has CDR1 SNHLY and CDR2 FYNNEI. Here the CDR3 reads CASSEGRGENEQYF. Here the CDR3 DNA reads TGTGCCAGCAGTGAAGGGAGAGGCGAGAACGAGCAGTACTTC. Full variable domain (outside the CDR3, taken from reference TRBV2 and TRBJ2-7): EPEVTQTPSHQVTQMGQEVILRCVPISNHLYFYWYRQILGQKVEFLVSFYNNEISEKSEIFDDQFSVERPDGSNFTLKIRSTKLEDSAMYFCASSEGRGENEQYFGPGTRLTVT.

The chain carries TRBV30 and TRBJ1-2; D might be TRBD1 (5 bases). Germline V gene lookup returns CDR1 GTSNPN and CDR2 SVGIG (reference sequence). V lost 2 bases and J 2 bases, leaving 9 bases between the germline ends. The CDR3 consists of 13 residues. The CDR3 sequence is CAWSPGLNYGYTF. CDR3 nucleotide sequence: TGTGCCTGGAGTCCAGGGTTAAACTATGGCTACACCTTC.

This sequence joins TRBV18 and TRBJ1-5, with a weak D call TRBD1 (6 bases). With 6 bases removed from V and 2 bases from J, the gap between germline ends came to 14 bases. In germline, CDR1 is KGHSH, CDR2 LQKENI. The CDR3 loop spans 15 amino acids. Written as DNA, the CDR3 is TGTGCCAGCTCCCTGGACAGTGGGGGCAATCAGCCCCAGCATTTT. It specifies CASSLDSGGNQPQHF.

The rearrangement links TRBV5-1 to TRBJ1-6, with 10 bases lining up with TRBD1. Germline CDR1 and CDR2: SGHRS and YFSETQ. The CDR3 covers 16 residues. The J segment lost 9 bases and the V segment lost 2 bases, leaving 8 bases of the junction unmatched. The DNA for the CDR3 is TGCGCCAGCAGCTTCTCCGGGACAGGGGAGGGTTCACCCCTCCACTTT. Protein product: CASSFSGTGEGSPLHF.

V is TRBV27 and J is TRBJ2-1; 12 bases align to TRBD2. V lost 3 bases to trimming and J lost 7 bases; unmatched junction nucleotides: 4. Germline V gives CDR1 MNHEY, CDR2 SMNVEV (reference sequence). The CDR3 has 15 amino acids. The DNA of the CDR3 is TGTGCCAGCAGTTTGACTAGCGGGAGTGGGAATGAGCAGTTCTTC. Its translation is CASSLTSGSGNEQFF.

The V and J genes are TRBV28 and TRBJ2-1; maybe TRBD1 (6 bases). The CDR3 length is 14 residues. V lost 7 bases and J 5 bases, leaving 15 bases between the germline ends. Germline lookup yields CDR1 MDHEN and CDR2 SYDVKM. This CDR3 reads CASNLQGGDNEQFF. The CDR3 nucleotides read TGTGCCAGCAACCTACAGGGTGGTGACAATGAGCAGTTCTTC. The variable domain in full, with the rest retrieved from reference TRBV28 and TRBJ2-1, is DVKVTQSSRYLVKRTGEKVFLECVQDMDHENMFWYRQDPGLGLRLIYFSYDVKMKEKGDIPEGYSVSREKKERFSLILESASTNQTSMYLCASNLQGGDNEQFFGPGTRLTVL.

The rearrangement uses TRBV30 and TRBJ1-2, with 9 bases that match TRBD1. The CDR3 has 16 residues. The J segment lost 6 bases and the V segment lost 0 bases, leaving 11 bases of the junction unmatched. Germline-derived CDR1 and CDR2 are GTSNPN and SVGIG (reference sequence). CDR3 DNA sequence: TGTGCCTGGAGTGTTCCCTACCTGGGACAGGGTAATGGCTACACCTTC. This gives the protein CAWSVPYLGQGNGYTF.

The chain recombines TRBV3-1 (or the pseudogene TRBV3-2) with TRBJ1-2, with 10 bases fitting TRBD1. The CDR3 sequence is 16 residues long. V was pared by 4 bases and J by 4 bases, with 9 bases of the junction left unmatched. From germline, CDR1 is LGHDT and CDR2 YNNKEL (reference sequence). CDR3 sequence: CASSPGTGAILYGYTF. Here the CDR3 DNA reads TGTGCCAGCAGCCCAGGGACAGGGGCGATTCTCTATGGCTACACCTTC.

The V and J genes are TRBV10-3 and TRBJ2-1; 8 positions agree with TRBD2. The CDR3 has 17 residues. Unmatched junction bases numbered 11, after V lost 2 bases and J lost 5 bases. CDR1 and CDR2 from the germline V gene are ENHRY and SYGVKD. DNA of the CDR3: TGTGCCATCAGTGAGCTCATGCCGGGACTAGGAGACAATGAGCAGTTCTTC. Its protein product is CAISELMPGLGDNEQFF.

The rearrangement joins TRBV6-5 to TRBJ2-7; 11 positions agree with TRBD2. With V trimmed by 4 bases and J by 2 bases, 4 bases remained unmatched. The CDR3 totals 15 residues. Germline V gives CDR1 MNHEY, CDR2 SVGAGI. CDR3 DNA sequence: TGTGCCAGCAGTTCGGGGACTAGCGGAGCCTACGAGCAGTACTTC. Translating gives CASSSGTSGAYEQYF.

The V gene is TRBV5-1, the J gene TRBJ1-2; 7 bases align to TRBD1. CDR1 SGHRS and CDR2 YFSETQ come from the germline V gene. Trimming cost V 4 bases and J 3 bases; bases outside gene matches: 3. The CDR3 has 13 residues. The CDR3: CASSPQGDYGYTF. The CDR3, as DNA: TGCGCCAGCAGCCCTCAGGGGGACTATGGCTACACCTTC.

The chain employs TRBV2 and TRBJ1-6; TRBD1 matches 10 bases. The CDR3 spans 14 residues. The V and J ends lost 7 bases and 14 bases, in that order; junction bases with no gene match: 11. CDR1 is SNHLY and CDR2 is FYNNEI in the germline V gene. In DNA, the CDR3 is TGTGCCAGCACCCAATCCGGGACAGGGGTAGCCCTCCACTTT. This translates into CASTQSGTGVALHF.

The chain is built from TRBV27 and TRBJ1-6, with a tentative D call TRBD1 (6 bases). Germline V gene sequence: CDR1 MNHEY, CDR2 SMNVEV (reference sequence). With 3 bases removed from V and 0 bases from J, the gap between germline ends came to 12 bases. This CDR3 contains 17 residues. CDR3 amino acids: CASSLGGQTSYNSPLHF. Here the CDR3 DNA reads TGTGCCAGCAGTTTGGGGGGGCAGACCTCCTATAATTCACCCCTCCACTTT.

CDR3 in amino acids: CASSSYREGGYTF. In nucleotides, the CDR3 is TGTGCCAGCAGCTCCTACAGGGAAGGCGGCTACACCTTC. The V gene is TRBV7-6, the J gene TRBJ1-2, with D possibly matching TRBD1 (6 bases). The ends were cut back, 4 bases at V and 8 bases at J, with 14 bases in the middle. Germline assignment: CDR1 SGHVS and CDR2 FNYEAQ. The CDR3 has 13 residues.

This chain uses TRBV10-3 with TRBJ1-1, with TRBD1 matching 7 bases. CDR1 and CDR2 (germline): ENHRY, SYGVKD. V lost 1 base and J lost 3; bases outside the gene matches: 2. The CDR3 is made up of 14 amino acids. CDR3 protein: CAISELTGYTEAFF. CDR3 nucleotides: TGTGCCATCAGTGAGTTGACAGGGTACACTGAAGCTTTCTTT.